The clone carrying this TCR beta chain was detected a few times. In the original analysis: How many nucleated cells were present was estimated from reference gene primer amplification. Data came from immunoSEQ multiplex PCR; TCRdb stores just in-frame clones and leaves some out. From that table come the V and J calls and clone size; the DNA was used to work out D and trimming. The sample records about 94,000 clones, around 72% being singletons. Trimming pared 4 bases from V and 1 base from J, leaving 17 bases between. The V gene's germline CDR1 is LNHDA and CDR2 SQIVND (reference sequence). This CDR3 region has 17 residues. This specimen belongs to a study of blood T cell repertoires in COVID-19. Study-level background: Spain, Italy and the United States supplied samples that represented acute and convalescent COVID-19. Sources were T cells, B-cell-depleted T cells, or PBMCs; the material itself was cDNA or gDNA.

The Seattle patients, enrolled during active infection, were followed longitudinally. The chain is built from TRBV19 and TRBJ1-5, with D hard to call. Sequenced material: peripheral blood. This TCR came from an older man with COVID-19, enrolled during active disease. The CDR3 DNA reads TGTGCCAGTAGTACACAACACAGAACTGGCAGCAATCAGCCCCAGCATTTT. The encoded protein is CASSTQHRTGSNQPQHF.